These 30 T cell receptor beta chains were all obtained from the same sample, sequenced in a study of beta chain features in type 1 diabetes. The study reverse transcribed the entire isolated RNA, so it sequenced expressed TCRB transcripts. Libraries were prepared by immunoSEQ multiplex PCR; TCRdb keeps only in-frame clonotypes and omits some of them. In the table there are roughly 300,000 clones, less than 9.5% of which are singletons. The specimen was central memory CD4+ T cells from blood. The receptor source for this set is a woman under 30 in good health.

This clone occurred a few times. The chain employs TRBV5-8 and TRBJ2-5; TRBD2 matches 12 bases. J lost 5 bases, V lost 0 bases, and 11 bases had no gene match. This CDR3 is 18 amino acids long. Germline values: CDR1 SGHTS, CDR2 YDEGEE. CDR3 protein: CASSLGLAGVGGQETQYF. CDR3 DNA sequence: TGTGCCAGCAGCTTGGGACTAGCGGGAGTAGGAGGGCAGGAGACCCAGTACTTC.

The chain joins TRBV6-4 to TRBJ2-3, with 8 positions matching TRBD2. Germline lookup yields CDR1 MRHNA and CDR2 SNTAGT. The CDR3 extends over 14 amino acids. The V and J ends lost 4 bases and 1 base, in that order; junction bases with no gene match: 1. CDR3 bases: TGTGCCAGCAGTGTACTAGCGGGCACAGATACGCAGTATTTT. It yields the protein CASSVLAGTDTQYF.

V gene TRBV14 combines with J gene TRBJ2-7; 10 bases fit TRBD1. The J segment lost 2 bases and the V segment lost 2 bases, leaving 6 bases of the junction unmatched. The CDR3 sequence is 16 residues long. Germline loops: CDR1 SGHDN, CDR2 FVKESK. The CDR3 nucleotides read TGTGCCAGCAGCCAAAGGACCGGACAGGGGGCCTACGAGCAGTACTTC. Encoded protein: CASSQRTGQGAYEQYF.

This clone was recorded a few times. The rearrangement uses TRBV5-1 and TRBJ2-2; D may be TRBD1 (6 bases). Germline CDR1 SGHRS, CDR2 YFSETQ. The CDR3 sequence is 16 residues long. V dropped 5 bases and J dropped 1 base, with 15 bases sitting between them. The CDR3 DNA is TGCGCCAGCAGACCCGACAGGAACCTGAACACCGGGGAGCTGTTTTTT. Amino acid sequence: CASRPDRNLNTGELFF.

This sequence joins TRBV19 and TRBJ1-5, with D uncertain. CDR1 LNHDA and CDR2 SQIVND come from the germline V gene (reference sequence). The CDR3 is 16 residues long. V shed 3 bases and J shed 2 bases, with 14 bases lying between them. CDR3 sequence reads: CASSIGGSGGNQPQHF. For the CDR3, the DNA is TGTGCCAGTAGTATCGGAGGGTCTGGTGGCAATCAGCCCCAGCATTTT.

This clone was detected a few times. In DNA, the CDR3 is TGTGCCAGCTCACCCGGGACAGGGAGGAATTCACCCCTCCACTTT. Translating it yields CASSPGTGRNSPLHF. This chain uses TRBV18 with TRBJ1-6, with 9 bases identical to TRBD1. Germline V CDR1 and CDR2: KGHSH, LQKENI. V shed 3 bases, J shed 7 bases, and the junction held 4 bases outside the gene matches. This CDR3 region has 15 residues.

This clone was recorded a few times. The J gene is TRBJ2-3, the V gene TRBV15; TRBD2 aligns across 12 bases. There are 16 residues in the CDR3. V was clipped by 4 bases and J by 2 bases; unmatched bases: 4. CDR1 is LNHNV and CDR2 is YYDKDF in the germline V gene (reference sequence). CDR3 coding DNA: TGTGCCACCAGCACGCTAGCGGGAGGGGCCACAGATACGCAGTATTTT. This codes for CATSTLAGGATDTQYF.

The chain's CDR3 is CASSLAGGSNEQFF. For the CDR3, the DNA is TGTGCCAGCAGTTTGGCGGGAGGGTCTAATGAGCAGTTCTTC. V and J are TRBV28 and TRBJ2-1; 9 bases map to TRBD2. After removal of 3 bases from V and 7 bases from J, the junction contained 4 bases not matched to a gene. The germline V gene has CDR1 MDHEN and CDR2 SYDVKM. The CDR3 has 14 amino acids.

The sample holds a few counts of this clone. The chain joins TRBV29-1 to TRBJ2-5, with 13 bases identical to TRBD2. The J call may be incorrect, as the DNA end agrees better with TRBJ2-7. This CDR3 comprises 17 residues. Germline CDR1 and CDR2: SQVTM and ANQGSEA. Here the CDR3 reads CSVAGLAGLSLFSEQYF. CDR3 coding DNA: TGCAGCGTGGCGGGACTAGCGGGGTTGTCGTTGTTCTCCGAGCAGTACTTC.

This clone has a count of ten or more. The V and J genes are TRBV19 and TRBJ2-3; no clear D gene. With 5 bases removed from V and 5 bases from J, the gap between germline ends came to 14 bases. The CDR3 is made up of 14 amino acids. Germline V lookup: CDR1 LNHDA, CDR2 SQIVND (reference sequence). The CDR3 is CASSSPLGRDTQYF. The CDR3 bases are TGTGCCAGTAGTTCCCCCCTTGGCCGAGATACGCAGTATTTT.

This sequence joins TRBV6-5 and TRBJ1-5; D is uncertain. The CDR3 consists of 15 residues. Trimming removed 0 bases from V and 11 bases from J, with 17 bases in between. Germline CDR1 MNHEY, CDR2 SVGAGI. The CDR3 spells CASSYSLNSNKTQHF. The CDR3 nucleotides are TGTGCCAGCAGTTACTCCCTCAACAGCAACAAGACCCAGCATTTT.

In its sample, this clone was seen a few times. This chain links TRBV7-3 with TRBJ2-7; TRBD2 might be the D (5 bases). CDR3 size: 14 residues. Germline V lookup: CDR1 SGHTA, CDR2 FQGTGA. The V end was cut by 5 bases, the J end by 5 bases, with 16 bases between. For the CDR3, the DNA is TGTGCCAGCAGCAAGTCAGCGGTTGTGAACGAGCAGTACTTC. This translates into CASSKSAVVNEQYF.

The rearrangement links TRBV4-2 to TRBJ2-3; 12 bases align to TRBD2. CDR3 length: 17 residues. The germline gives CDR1 LGHNA, CDR2 YNFKEQ. V gave up 0 bases and J gave up 4 bases; unmatched junction bases: 5. As DNA, the CDR3 is TGTGCCAGCAGCCAAGATCAGACTAGCGGGAGTTCAGATACGCAGTATTTT. The encoded protein is CASSQDQTSGSSDTQYF.

This clone came up a few times. The chain joins TRBV10-1 to TRBJ2-3; D is perhaps TRBD2 (5 bases). Trimming took 0 bases from V and 2 from J, leaving 18 bases between them. The germline V gene has CDR1 WNHNN and CDR2 SYGVQD (reference sequence). This CDR3 is 18 amino acids long. CDR3: CASSESPGMLIDTDTQYF. CDR3 nucleotide sequence: TGCGCCAGCAGTGAGTCGCCGGGGATGTTAATAGACACAGATACGCAGTATTTT.

This clone has at least ten counts. V and J are TRBV14 and TRBJ2-7; TRBD1 agrees at 10 bases. The germline V gene encodes CDR1 SGHDN and CDR2 FVKESK. J was trimmed by 11 bases and V by 1 base; bases with no gene match: 5. This CDR3 has 13 amino acids. The CDR3 nucleotides read TGTGCCAGCAGCCAAGTAGACAGGGGGCTTGAGTACTTC. Its protein product is CASSQVDRGLEYF. Complete variable domain (other parts from reference TRBV14 and TRBJ2-7): EAGVTQFPSHSVIEKGQTVTLRCDPISGHDNLYWYRRVMGKEIKFLLHFVKESKQDESGMPNNRFLAERTGGTYSTLKVQPAELEDSGVYFCASSQVDRGLEYFGPGTRLTVT.

V gene TRBV7-3 combines with J gene TRBJ1-1; D gene uncertain. Germline CDR1 and CDR2: SGHTA and FQGTGA. V was trimmed by 1 base and J by 4 bases, leaving 10 bases between them. The CDR3 sequence is 14 residues long. CDR3 in DNA: TGTGCCAGCAGCTTAAAATGGCGGGGCACTGAAGCTTTCTTT. Translating gives CASSLKWRGTEAFF.

This clone was detected only a few times. This rearrangement joins TRBV29-1 to TRBJ2-3; 9 nucleotides match TRBD1. Germline CDR1 reads SQVTM; CDR2 reads ANQGSEA. The trim removed 8 bases at V and 4 bases at J, leaving 7 bases unmatched. CDR3 length equals 13 residues. CDR3 sequence (DNA): TGCAGCATCGGCAGACAGGGGGCAGATACGCAGTATTTT. Translating it yields CSIGRQGADTQYF.

This clone was observed a few times. J is TRBJ2-3 and V is TRBV20-1, with D unresolved. The CDR3 consists of 11 residues. V was pared by 7 bases and J by 4 bases, with 9 bases between. CDR1 and CDR2 (germline): DFQATT, SNEGSKA (reference sequence). CDR3 sequence reads: CSVPSPDTQYF. The CDR3 DNA reads as TGCAGTGTCCCCTCTCCAGATACGCAGTATTTT.

This clone was observed a few times. The chain has TRBV20-1 and TRBJ2-5; D is undetermined. The V gene's germline CDR1 is DFQATT and CDR2 SNEGSKA (reference sequence). The V gene lost 7 bases and the J gene lost 5 bases, with 11 bases spanning the gap. This CDR3 is built from 11 residues. DNA for the CDR3: TGCAGTGTCGACCAGAGGGAGACCCAGTACTTC. This encodes CSVDQRETQYF.

This sequence joins TRBV4-3 and TRBJ2-1, with unresolved D. The V end lost 0 bases, the J end lost 7 bases, and 13 bases lay between the germline ends. The CDR3 is made up of 15 amino acids. From germline, CDR1 is LGHNA and CDR2 YSLEER. CDR3 loop: CASSQDYRQENEQFF. The CDR3 region has the DNA TGCGCCAGCAGCCAAGATTACCGGCAAGAGAATGAGCAGTTCTTC.

This clone occurred a few times. The V and J genes are TRBV29-1 and TRBJ1-1, with D unresolved. V was pared by 6 bases and J by 4 bases, with 12 bases between. The V gene's germline CDR1 is SQVTM and CDR2 ANQGSEA. The CDR3 has 12 amino acids. The CDR3 loop is CSVEEWGTEAFF. The CDR3 coding sequence is TGCAGCGTGGAGGAGTGGGGCACTGAAGCTTTCTTT.

This clone has more than one count but fewer than ten. The genes are TRBV15 and TRBJ1-2; no firm D call. The CDR3 covers 13 residues. CDR1 LNHNV and CDR2 YYDKDF come from the germline V gene (reference sequence). The V and J ends lost 0 bases and 4 bases respectively, with 6 bases between them. This chain's CDR3 is CATSRDAFYGYTF. For the CDR3, the DNA is TGTGCCACCAGCAGAGATGCATTCTATGGCTACACCTTC.

This clone was detected a few times. The chain couples TRBV9 to TRBJ2-3; D may be TRBD1 or TRBD2 (5 bases each). The CDR3 has 17 residues. Germline loops: CDR1 SGDLS, CDR2 YYNGEE. Between the trimmed V and J ends, which lost 4 bases and 3 bases, there was a span of 21 bases. CDR3 coding DNA: TGTGCCAGCAGCACCCATCCCCCGGGAAAGGGGACAGATACGCAGTATTTT. Its protein product is CASSTHPPGKGTDTQYF. The full variable domain, with the rest looked up from reference TRBV9 and TRBJ2-3, is DSGVTQTPKHLITATGQRVTLRCSPRSGDLSVYWYQQSLDQGLQFLIQYYNGEERAKGNILERFSAQQFPDLHSELNLSSLELGDSALYFCASSTHPPGKGTDTQYFGPGTRLTVL.

This clone was recorded a few times. The CDR3 is CATSTRTGRYDGGYTF. For the CDR3, the DNA is TGTGCCACCAGCACCCGGACAGGCCGATACGATGGTGGCTACACCTTC. The chain couples TRBV15 to TRBJ1-2, with 7 bases aligning to TRBD1. The CDR3 runs to 16 residues. Germline V gene data show CDR1 as LNHNV and CDR2 as YYDKDF (reference sequence). J gave up 7 bases and V 4 bases, and 15 bases lay outside the gene matches.

This clone was counted many times. V usage is TRBV6-6 and J usage is TRBJ1-5; D remains ambiguous. The germline gives CDR1 MNHNY, CDR2 SVGAGI (reference sequence). The CDR3 contains 13 residues. Trimming left V 8 bases short and J 3 bases short, with 11 bases between. In DNA form, the CDR3 reads TGTGCCAGCGCCCGGGCGCACAATCAGCCCCAGCATTTT. Its protein is CASARAHNQPQHF.

The chain has TRBV15 and TRBJ2-1, with 9 bases matching TRBD2. Unmatched junction bases numbered 21, after V lost 3 bases and J lost 6 bases. Germline V gene lookup returns CDR1 LNHNV and CDR2 YYDKDF (reference sequence). The CDR3 is 20 amino acids. The DNA for the CDR3 is TGTGCCACCAGCAGGCAGAAACGACGCCCTGGTAGCGGGAGTAGCAATGAGCAGTTCTTC. Protein sequence: CATSRQKRRPGSGSSNEQFF.

The chain carries TRBV5-1 and TRBJ2-1, with 9 bases matching TRBD2. Germline V gene sequence: CDR1 SGHRS, CDR2 YFSETQ. This CDR3 has 14 amino acids. V was pared by 2 bases and J by 8 bases, with 5 bases of the junction left unmatched. CDR3 DNA sequence: TGCGCCAGCAGCTTAGTAGCGGGAGTACATGAGCAGTTCTTC. Its translation is CASSLVAGVHEQFF.

The chain uses TRBV7-3 and TRBJ2-3, with D perhaps TRBD1 (5 bases). The CDR3 extends over 15 amino acids. V lost 2 bases, J lost 3 bases, and 12 bases lay in between. CDR1 SGHTA and CDR2 FQGTGA come from the germline V gene. The CDR3 spells CASSLQGHNTDTQYF. CDR3 nucleotides: TGTGCCAGCAGCTTACAGGGTCACAATACAGATACGCAGTATTTT.

This clone was picked up many times. The chain employs TRBV27 and TRBJ2-3; tentatively, D is TRBD2 (6 bases). The V gene's germline CDR1 is MNHEY and CDR2 SMNVEV (reference sequence). Trimming removed 1 base at V and 9 bases at J, with 8 bases between. CDR3 length: 12 residues. The CDR3 loop reads CASSLLEGTQYF. The CDR3 nucleotides are TGTGCCAGCAGTTTATTGGAGGGGACGCAGTATTTT.

This clone showed up just a few times. The chain recombines TRBV4-1 with TRBJ2-5, with D tentatively TRBD2 (5 bases). The CDR3 is made up of 15 amino acids. The germline V gene encodes CDR1 MGHRA and CDR2 YSYEKL. Trimming took off 0 bases at V and 7 bases at J, with 15 bases between the two ends. CDR3 loop: CASSQDSALEATQYF. CDR3 coding DNA: TGCGCCAGCAGCCAAGACTCAGCGTTGGAGGCGACCCAGTACTTC.